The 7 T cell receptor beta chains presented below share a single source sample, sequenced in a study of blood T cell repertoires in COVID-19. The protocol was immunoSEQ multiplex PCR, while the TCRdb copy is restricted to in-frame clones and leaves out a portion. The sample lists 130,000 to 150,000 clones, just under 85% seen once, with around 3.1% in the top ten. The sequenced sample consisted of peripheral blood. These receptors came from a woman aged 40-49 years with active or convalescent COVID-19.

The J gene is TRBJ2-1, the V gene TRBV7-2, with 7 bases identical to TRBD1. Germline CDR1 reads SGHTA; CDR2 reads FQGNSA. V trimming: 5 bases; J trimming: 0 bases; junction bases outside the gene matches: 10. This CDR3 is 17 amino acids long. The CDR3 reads CASSLLRGGPSYNEQFF. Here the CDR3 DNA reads TGTGCCAGCAGCCTCCTTCGAGGGGGCCCCTCCTACAATGAGCAGTTCTTC.

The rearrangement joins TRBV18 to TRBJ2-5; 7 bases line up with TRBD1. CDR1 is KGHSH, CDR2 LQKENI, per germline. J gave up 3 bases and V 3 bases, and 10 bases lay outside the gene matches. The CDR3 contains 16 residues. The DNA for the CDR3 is TGTGCCAGCTCACCCAGACAGGGAACTGTTAAAGAGACCCAGTACTTC. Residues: CASSPRQGTVKETQYF.

This CDR3 reads CASRGQGARGNQPQHF. The CDR3 DNA follows: TGTGCCAGCAGGGGACAGGGGGCGAGGGGCAATCAGCCCCAGCATTTT. This chain joins TRBV28 and TRBJ1-5; 12 bases align to TRBD1. This CDR3 contains 16 residues. Germline V gives CDR1 MDHEN, CDR2 SYDVKM. V dropped 6 bases and J dropped 2; count of bases not matched to a gene: 5.

The CDR3 region has the DNA TGTGCCAGCAGAGGGACTAGCGGGGAAGAGACCCAGTACTTC. The encoded protein is CASRGTSGEETQYF. The chain combines TRBV2 with TRBJ2-5; 13 bases line up with TRBD2. In germline, CDR1 is SNHLY, CDR2 FYNNEI. This CDR3 comprises 14 residues. V dropped 6 bases and J dropped 3; count of bases not matched to a gene: 1.

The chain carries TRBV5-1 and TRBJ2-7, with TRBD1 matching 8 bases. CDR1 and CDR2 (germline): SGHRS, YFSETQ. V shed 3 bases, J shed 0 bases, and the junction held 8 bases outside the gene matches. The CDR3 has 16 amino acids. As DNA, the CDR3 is TGCGCCAGCAGCTCAGGGGACAGGCCGGGCTCCTACGAGCAGTACTTC. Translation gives CASSSGDRPGSYEQYF.

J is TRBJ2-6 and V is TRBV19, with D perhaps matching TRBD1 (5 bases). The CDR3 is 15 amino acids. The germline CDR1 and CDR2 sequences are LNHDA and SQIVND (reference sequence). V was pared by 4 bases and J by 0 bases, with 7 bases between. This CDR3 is CASSRGLSGANVLTF. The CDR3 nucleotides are TGTGCCAGTAGTAGGGGCCTCTCTGGGGCCAACGTCCTGACTTTC. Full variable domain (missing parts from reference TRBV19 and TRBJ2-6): DGGITQSPKYLFRKEGQNVTLSCEQNLNHDAMYWYRQDPGQGLRLIYYSQIVNDFQKGDIAEGYSVSREKKESFPLTVTSAQKNPTAFYLCASSRGLSGANVLTFGAGSRLTVL.

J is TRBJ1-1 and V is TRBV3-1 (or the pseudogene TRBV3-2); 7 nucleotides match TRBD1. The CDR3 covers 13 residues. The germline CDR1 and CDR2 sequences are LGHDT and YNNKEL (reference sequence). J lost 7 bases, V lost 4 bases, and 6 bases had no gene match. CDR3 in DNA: TGTGCCAGCAGCCCTCCACACAGGGGTGAAGCTTTCTTT. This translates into CASSPPHRGEAFF.